These 6 T cell receptor beta chains share one sample of origin, sequenced in a study of T cell repertoires in cytomegalovirus infection. These TCRs are of unknown antigen specificity. TCRdb reprocessed the reads with MiXCR, giving one entry per CDR3 protein. The sample holds 80,000 or so distinct CDR3 sequences; 35% to 45% are singletons and the top ten take about 92%. This sample comprised CD8+ T cells from cultured PBMCs, obtained from culture after CMV antigen stimulation. The source of these receptors is a human donor in good health (CMV status not recorded). Some clones in this sample may be carry-over from other donors' samples.

In its sample, this clonotype was seen a few times. The chain employs TRBV7-2 and TRBJ1-5; 9 bases line up with TRBD1. Germline values: CDR1 SGHTA, CDR2 FQGNSA. The CDR3 sequence is 14 residues long. With V trimmed by 5 bases and J by 6 bases, 5 bases remained unmatched. CDR3 loop: CASSPGQGGQPQHF. The DNA of the CDR3 is TGTGCCAGCAGCCCGGGACAGGGCGGTCAGCCCCAGCATTTT. Full variable domain (remainder filled in from reference TRBV7-2 and TRBJ1-5): GAGVSQSPSNKVTEKGKDVELRCDPISGHTALYWYRQSLGQGLEFLIYFQGNSAPDKSGLPSDRFSAERTGGSVSTLTIQRTQQEDSAVYLCASSPGQGGQPQHFGDGTRLSIL.

This chain uses TRBV20-1 with TRBJ2-3; 11 bases align to TRBD2. The CDR3 has 17 amino acids. V was clipped by 5 bases and J by 4 bases; unmatched bases: 14. Germline V gene data show CDR1 as DFQATT and CDR2 as SNEGSKA (reference sequence). CDR3 in amino acids: CSAPDSSSGGIPDTQYF. DNA for the CDR3: TGCAGTGCTCCCGATTCATCTAGCGGGGGGATCCCAGATACGCAGTATTTT.

This clonotype was observed a handful of times. CDR3 sequence (DNA): TGTGCCAGCAGCACCCAGACCGGGACAGGGAATGAAAAACTGTTTTTT. The encoded protein is CASSTQTGTGNEKLFF. V usage is TRBV7-6 and J usage is TRBJ1-4; 9 bases are shared with TRBD1. This CDR3 comprises 16 residues. V shed 5 bases and J 5 bases; nucleotides not matched to a gene: 9. Germline assignment: CDR1 SGHVS and CDR2 FNYEAQ. Combining the CDR3 with reference TRBV7-6 and TRBJ1-4 gives the whole variable domain GAGVSQSPRYKVTKRGQDVALRCDPISGHVSLYWYRQALGQGPEFLTYFNYEAQQDKSGLPNDRFSAERPEGSISTLTIQRTEQRDSAMYRCASSTQTGTGNEKLFFGSGTQLSVL.

This clonotype was seen a handful of times. The chain combines TRBV7-2 with TRBJ2-1; D is ambiguous. There are 15 residues in the CDR3. In germline, CDR1 is SGHTA, CDR2 FQGNSA. Trimming stripped 5 bases from V and 8 bases from J, with 19 bases between. This CDR3 is CASSHRSTPPDEQFF. Here the CDR3 DNA reads TGTGCCAGCAGCCACCGGTCCACCCCCCCCGATGAGCAGTTCTTC.

This clonotype was observed at least ten times. The chain combines TRBV20-1 with TRBJ2-7, with TRBD1 matching over 12 bases. V shed 6 bases, J shed 4 bases, and the junction held 10 bases outside the gene matches. CDR1 and CDR2 (germline): DFQATT, SNEGSKA (reference sequence). There are 15 residues in the CDR3. CDR3 in amino acids: CSAPSGTGGPYEQYF. The CDR3 bases are TGCAGTGCCCCCTCGGGGACAGGGGGCCCGTACGAGCAGTACTTC.

The chain combines TRBV27 with TRBJ2-2; D is ambiguous. The CDR3 length is 12 residues. V was pared by 3 bases and J by 8 bases, with 7 bases between. Germline V gene lookup returns CDR1 MNHEY and CDR2 SMNVEV (reference sequence). CDR3 DNA: TGTGCCAGCAGTTTCGGACGGGGGGAGCTGTTTTTT. It is translated as CASSFGRGELFF.